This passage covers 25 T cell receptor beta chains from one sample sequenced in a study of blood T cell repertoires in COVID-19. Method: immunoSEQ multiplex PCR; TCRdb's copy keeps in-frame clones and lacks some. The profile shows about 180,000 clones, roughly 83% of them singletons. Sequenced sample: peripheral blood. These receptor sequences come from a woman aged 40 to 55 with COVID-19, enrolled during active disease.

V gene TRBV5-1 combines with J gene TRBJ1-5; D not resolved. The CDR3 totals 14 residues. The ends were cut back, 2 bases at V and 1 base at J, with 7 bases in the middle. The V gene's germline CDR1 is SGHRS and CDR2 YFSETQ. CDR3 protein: CASSLDMSNQPQHF. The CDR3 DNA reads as TGCGCCAGCAGCTTAGACATGAGCAATCAGCCCCAGCATTTT.

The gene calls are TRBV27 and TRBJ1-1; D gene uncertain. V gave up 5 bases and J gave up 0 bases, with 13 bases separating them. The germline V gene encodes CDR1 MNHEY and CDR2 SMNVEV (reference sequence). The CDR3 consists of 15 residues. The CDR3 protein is CASSPRSGVNTEAFF. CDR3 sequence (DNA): TGTGCCAGCAGTCCCCGGAGCGGGGTGAACACTGAAGCTTTCTTT.

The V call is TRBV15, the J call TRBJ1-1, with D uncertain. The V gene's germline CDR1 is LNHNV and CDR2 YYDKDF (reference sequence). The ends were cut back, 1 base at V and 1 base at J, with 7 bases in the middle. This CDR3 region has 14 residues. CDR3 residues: CATSRVLANTEAFF. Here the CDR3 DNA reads TGTGCCACCAGCAGAGTCTTAGCGAACACTGAAGCTTTCTTT.

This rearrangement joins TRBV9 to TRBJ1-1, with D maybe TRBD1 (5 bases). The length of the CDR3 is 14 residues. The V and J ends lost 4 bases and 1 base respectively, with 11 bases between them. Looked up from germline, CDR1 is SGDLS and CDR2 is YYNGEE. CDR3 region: CASSPSGGNTEAFF. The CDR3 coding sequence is TGTGCCAGCAGCCCCTCGGGGGGGAACACTGAAGCTTTCTTT.

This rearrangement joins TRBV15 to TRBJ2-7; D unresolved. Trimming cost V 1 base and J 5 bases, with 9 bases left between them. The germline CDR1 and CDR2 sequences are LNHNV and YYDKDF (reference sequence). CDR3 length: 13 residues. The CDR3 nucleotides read TGTGCCACCAGCAGAGGTTGGCTTGACGAGCAGTACTTC. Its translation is CATSRGWLDEQYF.

This CDR3 reads CASTKLQGVAQPQHF. Here the CDR3 DNA reads TGTGCCAGCACCAAATTACAGGGGGTGGCTCAGCCCCAGCATTTT. This chain links TRBV28 with TRBJ1-5, with 8 bases fitting TRBD1. Trimming removed 7 bases from V and 6 bases from J; junction bases left unmatched: 11. The CDR3 extends over 15 amino acids. Germline V gene sequence: CDR1 MDHEN, CDR2 SYDVKM.

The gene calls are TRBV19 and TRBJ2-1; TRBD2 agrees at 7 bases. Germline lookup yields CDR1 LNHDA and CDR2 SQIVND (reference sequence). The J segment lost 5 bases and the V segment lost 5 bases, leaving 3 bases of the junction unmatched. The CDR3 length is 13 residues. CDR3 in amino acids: CASSVGGDNEQFF. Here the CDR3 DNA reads TGTGCCAGTAGTGTGGGAGGGGACAATGAGCAGTTCTTC.

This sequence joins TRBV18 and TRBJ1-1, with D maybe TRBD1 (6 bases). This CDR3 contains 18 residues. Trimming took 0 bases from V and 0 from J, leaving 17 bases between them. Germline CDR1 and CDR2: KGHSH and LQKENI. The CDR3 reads CASSPPGQGLPMNTEAFF. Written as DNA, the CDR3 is TGTGCCAGCTCACCACCGGGGCAGGGGCTACCCATGAACACTGAAGCTTTCTTT.

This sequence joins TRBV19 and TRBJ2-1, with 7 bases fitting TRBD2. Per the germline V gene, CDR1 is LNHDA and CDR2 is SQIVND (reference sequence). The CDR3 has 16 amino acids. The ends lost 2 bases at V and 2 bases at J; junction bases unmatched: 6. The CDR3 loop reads CASSILAGVPYNEQFF. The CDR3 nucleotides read TGTGCCAGTAGTATACTGGCGGGAGTCCCCTACAATGAGCAGTTCTTC.

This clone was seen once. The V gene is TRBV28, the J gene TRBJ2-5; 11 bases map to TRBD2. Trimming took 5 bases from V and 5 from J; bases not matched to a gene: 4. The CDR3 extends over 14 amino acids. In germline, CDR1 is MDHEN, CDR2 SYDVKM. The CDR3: CASSVAGGKETQYF. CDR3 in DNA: TGTGCCAGCAGTGTAGCGGGAGGGAAGGAGACCCAGTACTTC.

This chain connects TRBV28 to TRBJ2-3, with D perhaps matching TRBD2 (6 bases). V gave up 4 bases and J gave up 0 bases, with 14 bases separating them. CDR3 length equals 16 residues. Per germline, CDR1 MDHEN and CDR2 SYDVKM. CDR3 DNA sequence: TGTGCCAGCAGTTGGGGTAGCGGTAGTAGCACAGATACGCAGTATTTT. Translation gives CASSWGSGSSTDTQYF.

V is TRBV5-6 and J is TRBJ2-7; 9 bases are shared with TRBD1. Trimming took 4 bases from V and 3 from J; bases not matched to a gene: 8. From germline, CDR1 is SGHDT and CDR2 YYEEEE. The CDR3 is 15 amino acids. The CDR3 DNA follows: TGTGCCAGCAGCAACAGGGGGCTATTCAGCTACGAGCAGTACTTC. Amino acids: CASSNRGLFSYEQYF. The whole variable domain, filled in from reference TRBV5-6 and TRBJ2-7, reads DAGVTQSPTHLIKTRGQQVTLRCSPKSGHDTVSWYQQALGQGPQFIFQYYEEEERQRGNFPDRFSGHQFPNYSSELNVNALLLGDSALYLCASSNRGLFSYEQYFGPGTRLTVT.

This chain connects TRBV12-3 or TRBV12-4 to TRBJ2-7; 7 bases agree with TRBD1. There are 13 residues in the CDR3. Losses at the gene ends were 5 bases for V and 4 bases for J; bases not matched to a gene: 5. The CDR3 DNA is TGTGCCAGCAGTCCCGACAGGGTATACGAGCAGTACTTC. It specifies CASSPDRVYEQYF.

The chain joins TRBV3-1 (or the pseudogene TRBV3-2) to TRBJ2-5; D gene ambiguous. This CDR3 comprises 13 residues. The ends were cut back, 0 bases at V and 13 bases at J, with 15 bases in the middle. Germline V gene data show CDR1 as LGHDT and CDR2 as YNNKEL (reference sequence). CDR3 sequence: CASSQDFAAPLYF. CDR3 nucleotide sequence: TGTGCCAGCAGCCAAGATTTCGCGGCTCCTCTGTACTTC.

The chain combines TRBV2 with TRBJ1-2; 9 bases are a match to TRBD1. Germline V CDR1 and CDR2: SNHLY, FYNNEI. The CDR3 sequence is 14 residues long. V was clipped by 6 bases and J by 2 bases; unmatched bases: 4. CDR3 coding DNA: TGTGCCAGCAGCCCAGGACAGGGGAACTATGGCTACACCTTC. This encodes CASSPGQGNYGYTF.

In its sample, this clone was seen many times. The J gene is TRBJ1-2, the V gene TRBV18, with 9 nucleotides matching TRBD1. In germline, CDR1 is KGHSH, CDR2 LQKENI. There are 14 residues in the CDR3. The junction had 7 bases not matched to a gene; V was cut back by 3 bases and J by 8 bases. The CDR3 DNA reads TGTGCCAGCTCACCCTCGGGACAGGGAGGCGGCTACACCTTC. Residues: CASSPSGQGGGYTF.

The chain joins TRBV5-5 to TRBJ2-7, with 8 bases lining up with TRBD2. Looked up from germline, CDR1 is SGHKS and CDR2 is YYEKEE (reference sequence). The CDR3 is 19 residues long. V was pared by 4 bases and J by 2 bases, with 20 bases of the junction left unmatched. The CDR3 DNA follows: TGTGCCAGCAGCCCCTTGGGGGGGACTAGTTTGGGGGGTACCTACGAGCAGTACTTC. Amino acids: CASSPLGGTSLGGTYEQYF. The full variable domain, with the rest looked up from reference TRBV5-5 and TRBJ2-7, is DAGVTQSPTHLIKTRGQQVTLRCSPISGHKSVSWYQQVLGQGPQFIFQYYEKEERGRGNFPDRFSARQFPNYSSELNVNALLLGDSALYLCASSPLGGTSLGGTYEQYFGPGTRLTVT.

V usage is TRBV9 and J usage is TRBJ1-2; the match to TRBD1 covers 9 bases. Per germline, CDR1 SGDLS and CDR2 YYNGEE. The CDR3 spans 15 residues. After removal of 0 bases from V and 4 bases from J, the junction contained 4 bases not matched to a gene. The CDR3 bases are TGTGCCAGCAGCGTAGGGACAGGGGAGGCCTATGGCTACACCTTC. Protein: CASSVGTGEAYGYTF. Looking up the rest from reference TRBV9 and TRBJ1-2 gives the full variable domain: DSGVTQTPKHLITATGQRVTLRCSPRSGDLSVYWYQQSLDQGLQFLIQYYNGEERAKGNILERFSAQQFPDLHSELNLSSLELGDSALYFCASSVGTGEAYGYTFGSGTRLTVV.

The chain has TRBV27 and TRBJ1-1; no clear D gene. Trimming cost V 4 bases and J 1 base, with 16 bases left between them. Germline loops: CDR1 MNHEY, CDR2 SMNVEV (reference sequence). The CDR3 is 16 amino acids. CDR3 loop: CASSSLVFQANTEAFF. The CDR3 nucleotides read TGTGCCAGCAGTTCCCTCGTCTTCCAGGCGAACACTGAAGCTTTCTTT.

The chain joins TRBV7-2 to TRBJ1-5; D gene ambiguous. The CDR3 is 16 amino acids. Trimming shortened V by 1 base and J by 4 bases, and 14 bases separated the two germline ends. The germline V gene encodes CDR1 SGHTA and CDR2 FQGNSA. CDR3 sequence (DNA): TGTGCCAGCAGCTTAGGGTCGGGTGGAGGAAATCAGCCCCAGCATTTT. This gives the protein CASSLGSGGGNQPQHF.

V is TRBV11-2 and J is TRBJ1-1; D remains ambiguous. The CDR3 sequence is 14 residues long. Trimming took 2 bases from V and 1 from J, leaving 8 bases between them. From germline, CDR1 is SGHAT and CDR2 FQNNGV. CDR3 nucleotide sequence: TGTGCCAGCAGCTTACGGAGGCCGAACACTGAAGCTTTCTTT. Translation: CASSLRRPNTEAFF.

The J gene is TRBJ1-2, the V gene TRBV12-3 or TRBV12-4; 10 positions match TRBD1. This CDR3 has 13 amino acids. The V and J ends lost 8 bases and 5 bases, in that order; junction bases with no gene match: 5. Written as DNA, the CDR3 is TGTGCCAGCGGGACAGGGGATTATTATGGCTACACCTTC. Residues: CASGTGDYYGYTF.

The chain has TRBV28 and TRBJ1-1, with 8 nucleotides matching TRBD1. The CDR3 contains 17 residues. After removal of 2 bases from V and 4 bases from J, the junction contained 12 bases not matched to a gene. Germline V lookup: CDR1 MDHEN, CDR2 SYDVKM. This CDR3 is CASSLPLPGQESTEAFF. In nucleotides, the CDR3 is TGTGCCAGCAGTTTACCGCTACCGGGACAGGAGTCCACTGAAGCTTTCTTT. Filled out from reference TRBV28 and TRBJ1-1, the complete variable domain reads DVKVTQSSRYLVKRTGEKVFLECVQDMDHENMFWYRQDPGLGLRLIYFSYDVKMKEKGDIPEGYSVSREKKERFSLILESASTNQTSMYLCASSLPLPGQESTEAFFGQGTRLTVV.

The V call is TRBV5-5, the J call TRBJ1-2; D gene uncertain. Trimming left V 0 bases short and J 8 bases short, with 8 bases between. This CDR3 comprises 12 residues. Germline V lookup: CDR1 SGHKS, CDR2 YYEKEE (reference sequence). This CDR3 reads CASSLDSPGYTF. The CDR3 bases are TGTGCCAGCAGCTTGGACTCACCGGGCTACACCTTC. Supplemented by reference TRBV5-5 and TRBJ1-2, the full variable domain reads DAGVTQSPTHLIKTRGQQVTLRCSPISGHKSVSWYQQVLGQGPQFIFQYYEKEERGRGNFPDRFSARQFPNYSSELNVNALLLGDSALYLCASSLDSPGYTFGSGTRLTVV.

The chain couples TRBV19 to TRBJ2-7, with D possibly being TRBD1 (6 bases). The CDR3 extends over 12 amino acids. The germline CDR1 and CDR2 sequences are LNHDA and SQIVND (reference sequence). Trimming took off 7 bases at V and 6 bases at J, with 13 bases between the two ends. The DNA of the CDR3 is TGTGCCAGTAATATGGGGGCGGGCGAGCAGTACTTC. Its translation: CASNMGAGEQYF.